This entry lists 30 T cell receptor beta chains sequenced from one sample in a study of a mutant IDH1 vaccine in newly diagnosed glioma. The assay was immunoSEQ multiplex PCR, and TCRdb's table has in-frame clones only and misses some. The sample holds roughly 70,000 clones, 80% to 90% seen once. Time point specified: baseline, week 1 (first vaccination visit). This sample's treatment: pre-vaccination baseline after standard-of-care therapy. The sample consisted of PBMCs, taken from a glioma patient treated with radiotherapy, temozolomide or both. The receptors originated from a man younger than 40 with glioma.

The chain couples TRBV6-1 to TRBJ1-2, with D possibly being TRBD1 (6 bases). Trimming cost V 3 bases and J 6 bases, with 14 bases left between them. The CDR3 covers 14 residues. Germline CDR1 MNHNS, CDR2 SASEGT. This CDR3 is CASSDSRGKDGYTF. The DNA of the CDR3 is TGTGCCAGCAGTGACAGCAGGGGCAAGGATGGCTACACCTTC.

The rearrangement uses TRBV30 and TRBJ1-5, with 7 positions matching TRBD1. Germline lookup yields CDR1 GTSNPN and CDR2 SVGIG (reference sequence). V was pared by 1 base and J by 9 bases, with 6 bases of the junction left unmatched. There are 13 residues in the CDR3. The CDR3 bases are TGTGCCTGGAGTGAACAGGGGCATGGGCCCCAGCATTTT. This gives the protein CAWSEQGHGPQHF.

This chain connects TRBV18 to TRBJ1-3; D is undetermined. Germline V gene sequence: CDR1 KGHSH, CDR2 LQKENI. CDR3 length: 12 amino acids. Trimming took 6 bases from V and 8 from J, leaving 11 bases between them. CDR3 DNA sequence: TGTGCCAGCTCGGAAGGGAGAGACACCATATATTTT. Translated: CASSEGRDTIYF.

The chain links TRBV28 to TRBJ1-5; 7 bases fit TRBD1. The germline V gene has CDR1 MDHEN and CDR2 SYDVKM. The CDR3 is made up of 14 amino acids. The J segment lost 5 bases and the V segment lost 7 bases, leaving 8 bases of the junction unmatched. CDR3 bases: TGTGCCAGCAACCTAGGGGGCGCGGATCAGCCCCAGCATTTT. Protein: CASNLGGADQPQHF.

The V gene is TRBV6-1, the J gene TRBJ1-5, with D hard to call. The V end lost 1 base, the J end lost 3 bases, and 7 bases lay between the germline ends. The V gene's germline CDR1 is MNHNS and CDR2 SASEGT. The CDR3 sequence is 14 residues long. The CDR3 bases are TGTGCCAGCAGTGAAGGACCGATCAATCAGCCCCAGCATTTT. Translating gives CASSEGPINQPQHF.

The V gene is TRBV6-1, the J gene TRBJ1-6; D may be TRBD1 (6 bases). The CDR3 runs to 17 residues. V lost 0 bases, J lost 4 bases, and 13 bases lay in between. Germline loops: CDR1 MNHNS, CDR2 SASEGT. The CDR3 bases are TGTGCCAGCAGTGAAGCCCTTAGGACAGTTTATAATTCACCCCTCCACTTT. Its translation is CASSEALRTVYNSPLHF.

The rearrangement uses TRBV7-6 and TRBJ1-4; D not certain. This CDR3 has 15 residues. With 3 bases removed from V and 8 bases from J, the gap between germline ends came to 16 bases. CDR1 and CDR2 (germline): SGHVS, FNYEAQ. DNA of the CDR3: TGTGCCAGCAGCTTGGTGCAGGAAAGAAGGGAAAAACTGTTTTTT. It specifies CASSLVQERREKLFF.

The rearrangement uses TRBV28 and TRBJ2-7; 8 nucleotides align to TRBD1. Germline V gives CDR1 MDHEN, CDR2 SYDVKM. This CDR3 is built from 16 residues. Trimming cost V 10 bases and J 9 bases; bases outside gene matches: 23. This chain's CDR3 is CAITPQGAEGFWAQYF. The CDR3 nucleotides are TGTGCCATCACCCCCCAGGGGGCGGAGGGCTTCTGGGCGCAGTACTTC.

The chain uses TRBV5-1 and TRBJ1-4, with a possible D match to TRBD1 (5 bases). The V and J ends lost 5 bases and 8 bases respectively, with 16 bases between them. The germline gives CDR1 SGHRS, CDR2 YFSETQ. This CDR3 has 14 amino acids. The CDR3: CASRGSGSEEKLFF. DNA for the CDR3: TGCGCCAGCAGGGGATCAGGGTCGGAGGAAAAACTGTTTTTT.

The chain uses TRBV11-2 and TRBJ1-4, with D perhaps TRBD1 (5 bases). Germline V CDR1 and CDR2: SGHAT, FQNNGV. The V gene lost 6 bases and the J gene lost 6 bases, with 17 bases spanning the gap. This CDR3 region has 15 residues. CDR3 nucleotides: TGTGCCAGCAGGGGGGAGGCAGGGACGTATGAAAAACTGTTTTTT. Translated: CASRGEAGTYEKLFF. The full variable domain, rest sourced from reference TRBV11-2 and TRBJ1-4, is EAGVAQSPRYKIIEKRQSVAFWCNPISGHATLYWYQQILGQGPKLLIQFQNNGVVDDSQLPKDRFSAERLKGVDSTLKIQPAKLEDSAVYLCASRGEAGTYEKLFFGSGTQLSVL.

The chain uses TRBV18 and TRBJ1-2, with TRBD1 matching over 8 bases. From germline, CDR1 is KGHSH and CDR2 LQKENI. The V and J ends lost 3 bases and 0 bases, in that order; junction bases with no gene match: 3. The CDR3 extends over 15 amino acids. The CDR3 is CASSPDREANYGYTF. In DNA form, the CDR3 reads TGTGCCAGCTCACCGGACAGGGAAGCTAACTATGGCTACACCTTC.

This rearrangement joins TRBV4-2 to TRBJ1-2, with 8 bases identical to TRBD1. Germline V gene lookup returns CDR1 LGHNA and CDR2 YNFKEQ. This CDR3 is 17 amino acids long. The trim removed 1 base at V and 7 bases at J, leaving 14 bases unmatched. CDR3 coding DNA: TGTGCCAGCAGCCAAGTCTCTCAGGGGGCGGCAGGCCTTGGCTACACCTTC. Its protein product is CASSQVSQGAAGLGYTF.

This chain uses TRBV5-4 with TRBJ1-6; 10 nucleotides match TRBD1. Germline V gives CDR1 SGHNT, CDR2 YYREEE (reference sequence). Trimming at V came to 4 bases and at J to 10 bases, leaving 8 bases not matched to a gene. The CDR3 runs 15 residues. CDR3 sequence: CASSRGQGPGSPLHF. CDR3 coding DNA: TGTGCCAGCAGCCGGGGACAGGGGCCAGGGTCACCCCTCCACTTT. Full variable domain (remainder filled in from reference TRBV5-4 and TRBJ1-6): ETGVTQSPTHLIKTRGQQVTLRCSSQSGHNTVSWYQQALGQGPQFIFQYYREEENGRGNFPPRFSGLQFPNYSSELNVNALELDDSALYLCASSRGQGPGSPLHFGNGTRLTVT.

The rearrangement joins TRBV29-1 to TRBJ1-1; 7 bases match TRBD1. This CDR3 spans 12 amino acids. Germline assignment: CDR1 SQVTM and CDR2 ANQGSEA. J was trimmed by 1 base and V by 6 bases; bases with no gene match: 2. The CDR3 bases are TGCAGCGTGGGACAGCCGAACACTGAAGCTTTCTTT. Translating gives CSVGQPNTEAFF.

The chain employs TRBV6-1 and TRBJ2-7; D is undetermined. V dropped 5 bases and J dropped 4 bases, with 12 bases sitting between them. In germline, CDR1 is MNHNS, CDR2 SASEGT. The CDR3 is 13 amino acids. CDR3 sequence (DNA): TGTGCCAGCAGTAAGGCTGAAGGTTACGAGCAGTACTTC. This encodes CASSKAEGYEQYF.

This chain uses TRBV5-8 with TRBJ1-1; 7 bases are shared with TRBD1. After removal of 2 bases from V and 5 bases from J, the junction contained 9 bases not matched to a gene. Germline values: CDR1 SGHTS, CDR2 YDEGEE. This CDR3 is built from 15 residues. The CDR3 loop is CASSFRTGGGTEAFF. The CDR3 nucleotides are TGTGCCAGCAGCTTTAGGACAGGTGGGGGAACTGAAGCTTTCTTT.

The CDR3 DNA reads TGTGCCAGCAGTTACTCGAACAGGGGGGATTCACCCCTCCACTTT. It specifies CASSYSNRGDSPLHF. The V gene is TRBV6-5, the J gene TRBJ1-6; TRBD1 agrees at 8 bases. This CDR3 comprises 15 residues. V was clipped by 0 bases and J by 8 bases; unmatched bases: 3. CDR1 is MNHEY, CDR2 SVGAGI, per germline.

This chain's CDR3 is CAISARGSHEQYF. The CDR3 DNA reads TGTGCCATCAGTGCCAGGGGGTCCCACGAGCAGTACTTC. The V and J genes are TRBV10-3 and TRBJ2-7, with TRBD1 matching over 7 bases. The CDR3 consists of 13 residues. Trimming at V came to 4 bases and at J to 5 bases, leaving 5 bases not matched to a gene. Germline assignment: CDR1 ENHRY and CDR2 SYGVKD.

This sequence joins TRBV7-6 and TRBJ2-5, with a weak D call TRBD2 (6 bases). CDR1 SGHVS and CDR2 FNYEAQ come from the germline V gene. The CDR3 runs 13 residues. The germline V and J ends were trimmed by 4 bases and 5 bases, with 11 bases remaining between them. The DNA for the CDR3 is TGTGCCAGCAGCTCGGACTATCGGGAGACCCAGTACTTC. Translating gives CASSSDYRETQYF.

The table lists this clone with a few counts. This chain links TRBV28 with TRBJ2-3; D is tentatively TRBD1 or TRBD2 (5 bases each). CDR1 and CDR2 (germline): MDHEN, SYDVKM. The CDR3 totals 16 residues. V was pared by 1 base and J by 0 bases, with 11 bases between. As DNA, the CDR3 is TGTGCCAGCAGTTTATTGGGGGATACTAGCACAGATACGCAGTATTTT. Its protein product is CASSLLGDTSTDTQYF.

The CDR3 DNA sequence: TGCGCCAGCAGCTTGGGGACAGGACTAAGCACAGATACGCAGTATTTT. Translated, it gives CASSLGTGLSTDTQYF. The rearrangement joins TRBV5-1 to TRBJ2-3, with D perhaps TRBD1 (7 bases). The CDR3 has 16 amino acids. Per germline, CDR1 SGHRS and CDR2 YFSETQ. The V end was cut by 0 bases, the J end by 0 bases, with 11 bases between.

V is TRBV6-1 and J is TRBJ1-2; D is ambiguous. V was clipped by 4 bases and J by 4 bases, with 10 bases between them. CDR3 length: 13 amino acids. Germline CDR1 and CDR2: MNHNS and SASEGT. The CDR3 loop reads CASSVGGIYGYTF. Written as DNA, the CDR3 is TGTGCCAGCAGTGTTGGAGGTATCTATGGCTACACCTTC.

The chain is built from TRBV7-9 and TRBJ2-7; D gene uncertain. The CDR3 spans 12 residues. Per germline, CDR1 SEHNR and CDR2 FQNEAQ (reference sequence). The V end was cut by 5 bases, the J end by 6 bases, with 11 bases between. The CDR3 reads CASSLLRAEQYF. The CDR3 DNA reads TGTGCCAGCAGCCTACTTAGGGCCGAGCAGTACTTC. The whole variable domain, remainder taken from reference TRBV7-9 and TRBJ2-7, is DTGVSQNPRHKITKRGQNVTFRCDPISEHNRLYWYRQTLGQGPEFLTYFQNEAQLEKSRLLSDRFSAERPKGSFSTLEIQRTEQGDSAMYLCASSLLRAEQYFGPGTRLTVT.

CDR3 sequence: CASSGYTGGLSSYEQYF. CDR3 DNA: TGTGCCAGCAGCGGCTACACAGGGGGCCTATCCTCCTACGAGCAGTACTTC. The rearrangement links TRBV7-9 to TRBJ2-7; the match to TRBD1 covers 9 bases. CDR1 and CDR2 (germline): SEHNR, FQNEAQ (reference sequence). CDR3 length: 17 amino acids. Trimming took 5 bases from V and 0 from J; bases not matched to a gene: 11. The full variable domain, with the rest looked up from reference TRBV7-9 and TRBJ2-7, is DTGVSQNPRHKITKRGQNVTFRCDPISEHNRLYWYRQTLGQGPEFLTYFQNEAQLEKSRLLSDRFSAERPKGSFSTLEIQRTEQGDSAMYLCASSGYTGGLSSYEQYFGPGTRLTVT.

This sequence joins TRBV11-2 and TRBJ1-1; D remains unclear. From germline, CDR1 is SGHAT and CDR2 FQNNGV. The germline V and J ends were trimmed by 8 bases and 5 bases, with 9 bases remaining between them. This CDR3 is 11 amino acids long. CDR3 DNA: TGTGCCAGCGGGGTAGCTACTGAAGCTTTCTTT. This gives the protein CASGVATEAFF.

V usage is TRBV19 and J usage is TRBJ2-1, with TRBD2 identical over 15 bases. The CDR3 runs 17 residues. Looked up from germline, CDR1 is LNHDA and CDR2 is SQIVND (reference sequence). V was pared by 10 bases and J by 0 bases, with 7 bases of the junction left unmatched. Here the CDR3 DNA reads TGTGCCACTCCGGGACTAGCGGGGGGCTTCTCCTACAATGAGCAGTTCTTC. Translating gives CATPGLAGGFSYNEQFF.

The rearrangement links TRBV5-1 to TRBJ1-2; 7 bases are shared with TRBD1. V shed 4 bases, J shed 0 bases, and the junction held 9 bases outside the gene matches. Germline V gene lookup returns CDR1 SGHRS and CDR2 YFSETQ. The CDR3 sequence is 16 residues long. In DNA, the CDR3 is TGCGCCAGCAGCCCGGGCAAGGGGGCGGCTAACTATGGCTACACCTTC. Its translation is CASSPGKGAANYGYTF.

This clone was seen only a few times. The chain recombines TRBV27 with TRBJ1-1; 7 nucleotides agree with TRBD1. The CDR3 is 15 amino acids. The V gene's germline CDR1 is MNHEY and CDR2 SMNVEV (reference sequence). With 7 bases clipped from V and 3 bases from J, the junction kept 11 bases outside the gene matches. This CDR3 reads CASTQPGRGYTEAFF. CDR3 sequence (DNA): TGTGCCAGCACCCAACCTGGCAGGGGGTACACTGAAGCTTTCTTT.

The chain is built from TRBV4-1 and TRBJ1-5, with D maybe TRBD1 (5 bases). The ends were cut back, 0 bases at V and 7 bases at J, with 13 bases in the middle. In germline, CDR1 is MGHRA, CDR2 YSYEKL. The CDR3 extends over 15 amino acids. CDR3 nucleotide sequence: TGCGCCAGCAGCCAAGATTGGGGGAACATGCAGCCCCAGCATTTT. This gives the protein CASSQDWGNMQPQHF.

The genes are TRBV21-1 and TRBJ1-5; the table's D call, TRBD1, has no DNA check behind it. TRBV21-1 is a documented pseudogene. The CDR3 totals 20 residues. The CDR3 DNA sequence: TGTGCCAGCAGCAAAGCGGGCGGGACAGGGGGCTGGGTTGGCAATCAGCCCCAGCATTTT. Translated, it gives CASSKAGGTGGWVGNQPQHF.